What follows are 18 T cell receptor beta chains derived from one specimen sequenced in a study of T-cell memory formation after mild COVID-19. One entry per CDR3 protein, called by TCRdb with MiXCR from the 5' RACE reads. The sample holds hundreds of thousands of distinct CDR3 sequences, about 20% seen once. The specimen was PBMCs or a T cell subset sorted from them (not recorded which). The source is an adult woman who had mild COVID-19 (a few samples of this study predate the infection). Cell type and time point are not known.

The V and J genes are TRBV7-8 and TRBJ2-7; either TRBD1 or TRBD2 may fit D (5 bases each). Germline-derived CDR1 and CDR2 are SGHVS and FQNEAQ. The CDR3 loop spans 15 amino acids. Trimming took 6 bases from V and 4 from J, leaving 19 bases between them. This CDR3 is CASSHGVGGSYEQYF. DNA for the CDR3: TGTGCCAGCAGTCATGGAGTTGGGGGTTCGTACGAGCAGTACTTC. Full variable domain (outside the CDR3, taken from reference TRBV7-8 and TRBJ2-7): GAGVSQSPRYKVAKRGQDVALRCDPISGHVSLFWYQQALGQGPEFLTYFQNEAQLDKSGLPSDRFFAERPEGSVSTLKIQRTQQEDSAVYLCASSHGVGGSYEQYFGPGTRLTVT.

This clonotype came up many times. The CDR3 bases are TGTGCCACCAGTGATCGACGGGAGCAGTCAGATACGCAGTATTTT. Residues: CATSDRREQSDTQYF. The V and J genes are TRBV24-1 and TRBJ2-3, with D perhaps matching TRBD2 (6 bases). CDR3 length: 15 residues. V gave up 3 bases and J gave up 4 bases, with 13 bases separating them. In germline, CDR1 is KGHDR, CDR2 SFDVKD.

This clonotype was picked up a small number of times. V usage is TRBV12-3 or TRBV12-4 and J usage is TRBJ2-7, with D perhaps TRBD1 (5 bases). CDR3 length: 14 residues. Trimming took off 2 bases at V and 4 bases at J, with 12 bases between the two ends. The CDR3: CASSLSGPGYEQYF. In nucleotides, the CDR3 is TGTGCCAGCAGTTTATCAGGGCCAGGATACGAGCAGTACTTC.

V usage is TRBV7-9 and J usage is TRBJ1-6; D uncertain. Germline CDR1 and CDR2: SEHNR and FQNEAQ (reference sequence). The CDR3 runs 13 residues. V was clipped by 8 bases and J by 5 bases, with 10 bases between them. The CDR3 DNA is TGTGCCAGCCTGGAGTCCGATAATTCACCCCTCCACTTT. Protein: CASLESDNSPLHF.

This clonotype was recorded only once. This chain uses TRBV11-2 with TRBJ2-3; 7 nucleotides line up with TRBD2. In germline, CDR1 is SGHAT, CDR2 FQNNGV. The CDR3 totals 15 residues. With 5 bases clipped from V and 5 bases from J, the junction kept 10 bases outside the gene matches. Here the CDR3 DNA reads TGTGCCAGCAGCCTCGGGTCTAGCGGTGGAGATACGCAGTATTTT. This encodes CASSLGSSGGDTQYF.

This clonotype occurred once. The CDR3 reads CASSSTRDRAETQYF. The CDR3 nucleotides are TGTGCCAGCAGTTCCACCCGCGACAGGGCGGAGACCCAGTACTTC. The rearrangement uses TRBV6-2 or TRBV6-3 and TRBJ2-5, with 7 bases identical to TRBD1. The trim removed 4 bases at V and 5 bases at J, leaving 10 bases unmatched. The CDR3 has 15 residues. The V gene's germline CDR1 is MNHEY and CDR2 SVGEGT.

This clonotype was seen more than once but under ten times. V usage is TRBV24-1 and J usage is TRBJ1-5; D possibly corresponds to TRBD1 (5 bases). Germline CDR1 KGHDR, CDR2 SFDVKD. The CDR3 is 14 amino acids. Trimming removed 4 bases at V and 2 bases at J, with 8 bases between. CDR3 coding DNA: TGTGCCACCAGTGAAAAGGGGCGCAATCAGCCCCAGCATTTT. This encodes CATSEKGRNQPQHF.

This clonotype was counted only a few times. The J gene is TRBJ2-7, the V gene TRBV4-1; no definite D call. The CDR3 spans 13 residues. The germline V gene encodes CDR1 MGHRA and CDR2 YSYEKL. Between the trimmed V and J ends, which lost 1 base and 3 bases, there was a span of 7 bases. The CDR3 protein is CASSQVEDYEQYF. The DNA of the CDR3 is TGCGCCAGCAGCCAAGTCGAGGACTACGAGCAGTACTTC.

The V call is TRBV5-1, the J call TRBJ2-1, with D tentatively TRBD1 (6 bases). Germline assignment: CDR1 SGHRS and CDR2 YFSETQ. Trimming cost V 1 base and J 9 bases, with 8 bases left between them. The CDR3 totals 12 residues. The DNA for the CDR3 is TGCGCCAGCAGCTTGACAGGGAGTGAGCAGTTCTTC. This sequence encodes CASSLTGSEQFF.

The chain links TRBV7-2 to TRBJ2-5; 11 positions match TRBD2. This CDR3 is built from 17 residues. Germline assignment: CDR1 SGHTA and CDR2 FQGNSA. The V segment lost 1 base and the J segment 1 base; nucleotides outside the gene matches: 5. The chain's CDR3 is CASSLGRLAGSQETQYF. CDR3 sequence (DNA): TGTGCCAGCAGCTTAGGTCGACTAGCGGGGTCCCAAGAGACCCAGTACTTC.

The genes are TRBV4-1 and TRBJ1-1, with a possible D match to TRBD1 (5 bases). Trimming left V 4 bases short and J 6 bases short, with 12 bases between. The CDR3 sequence is 13 residues long. Per the germline V gene, CDR1 is MGHRA and CDR2 is YSYEKL. CDR3 protein: CASSPTGLPEAFF. In DNA, the CDR3 is TGCGCCAGCAGCCCCACGGGACTTCCTGAAGCTTTCTTT.

The chain is built from TRBV7-9 and TRBJ2-1, with a possible D match to TRBD2 (5 bases). With 5 bases removed from V and 15 bases from J, the gap between germline ends came to 17 bases. Germline CDR1 SEHNR, CDR2 FQNEAQ (reference sequence). The CDR3 has 12 amino acids. CDR3 nucleotide sequence: TGTGCCAGCAGCGCCGACTATCTCGGAACGTTCTTC. Its translation: CASSADYLGTFF. The complete variable domain, with remaining parts taken from reference TRBV7-9 and TRBJ2-1, reads DTGVSQNPRHKITKRGQNVTFRCDPISEHNRLYWYRQTLGQGPEFLTYFQNEAQLEKSRLLSDRFSAERPKGSFSTLEIQRTEQGDSAMYLCASSADYLGTFFGPGTRLTVL.

The sample holds a few counts of this clonotype. This rearrangement joins TRBV25-1 to TRBJ2-2; 7 bases agree with TRBD2. The CDR3 has 14 residues. From germline, CDR1 is MGHDK and CDR2 SYGVNS. J gave up 6 bases and V 1 base, and 2 bases lay outside the gene matches. CDR3 loop: CASSEWEGPGELFF. DNA for the CDR3: TGTGCCAGCAGTGAATGGGAGGGTCCCGGGGAGCTGTTTTTT.

This clonotype showed up many times. The chain couples TRBV27 to TRBJ2-4, with a possible D match to TRBD2 (6 bases). Germline V gene lookup returns CDR1 MNHEY and CDR2 SMNVEV (reference sequence). V was cut by 5 bases and J by 0 bases, with 11 bases left in between. This CDR3 contains 15 residues. The CDR3: CASSRKGLAKNIQYF. DNA of the CDR3: TGTGCCAGCAGTCGAAAGGGACTAGCCAAAAACATTCAGTACTTC.

This clonotype was counted between two and nine times. The gene calls are TRBV29-1 and TRBJ2-5, with no clear D. The V end was cut by 5 bases, the J end by 1 base, with 8 bases between. The CDR3 extends over 12 amino acids. Germline V lookup: CDR1 SQVTM, CDR2 ANQGSEA. The CDR3: CSVNPTQETQYF. The CDR3 DNA is TGCAGCGTTAACCCTACCCAAGAGACCCAGTACTTC. Based on the CDR3 plus reference TRBV29-1 and TRBJ2-5, the full variable domain is SAVISQKPSRDICQRGTSLTIQCQVDSQVTMMFWYRQQPGQSLTLIATANQGSEATYESGFVIDKFPISRPNLTFSTLTVSNMSPEDSSIYLCSVNPTQETQYFGPGTRLLVL.

The rearrangement links TRBV12-3 or TRBV12-4 to TRBJ2-7, with 9 bases fitting TRBD2. The V gene end was trimmed by 5 bases and the J gene end by 3 bases; junction bases not matched to a gene: 8. The CDR3 totals 15 residues. This CDR3 is CASSESLAGVYEQYF. The CDR3, as DNA: TGTGCCAGCAGTGAATCACTAGCGGGTGTCTACGAGCAGTACTTC.

The sample holds a few counts of this clonotype. This sequence joins TRBV12-3 or TRBV12-4 and TRBJ2-6, with 12 nucleotides matching TRBD1. Trimming removed 5 bases from V and 4 bases from J; junction bases left unmatched: 9. The CDR3 spans 18 residues. DNA of the CDR3: TGTGCCAGCAGTCTCCCGGGACAGGGGGCGCGGGGGGCCAACGTCCTGACTTTC. Residues: CASSLPGQGARGANVLTF.

The chain couples TRBV19 to TRBJ1-6; D is unclear. This CDR3 contains 14 residues. CDR1 and CDR2 (germline): LNHDA, SQIVND (reference sequence). V was trimmed by 7 bases and J by 3 bases, leaving 10 bases between them. CDR3 nucleotides: TGTGCCAGTACTGGAGGGAGCTATAATTCACCCCTCCACTTT. Protein sequence: CASTGGSYNSPLHF.